This T cell receptor beta chain comes out of a study of beta chain features in type 1 diabetes. Sequencing targeted expressed TCRB transcripts, as all isolated RNA had been reverse transcribed. Produced via immunoSEQ multiplex PCR; TCRdb's table is partial and in-frame only. The sample has more than 300,000 clones; 10% to 15% are singletons. Germline CDR1 is SGHDT and CDR2 is YYEEEE. The CDR3 covers 16 residues. V was pared by 0 bases and J by 5 bases, with 14 bases between. Turning to this clone: Its antigen is as yet unknown.

General study points: Researchers report that Type 1 diabetes patients had moderately but significantly shorter TCRB CDR3s across all four CD4+ subsets.

The TCR sequence derives from a woman younger than 35 with type 1 diabetes. The chain employs TRBV5-6 and TRBJ1-4; D ambiguous. The material sequenced was naive CD4+ T cells from blood. CDR3 residues: CASSLVEARRNEKLFF. The CDR3 DNA reads TGTGCCAGCAGCTTGGTCGAAGCAAGGAGAAATGAAAAACTGTTTTTT.